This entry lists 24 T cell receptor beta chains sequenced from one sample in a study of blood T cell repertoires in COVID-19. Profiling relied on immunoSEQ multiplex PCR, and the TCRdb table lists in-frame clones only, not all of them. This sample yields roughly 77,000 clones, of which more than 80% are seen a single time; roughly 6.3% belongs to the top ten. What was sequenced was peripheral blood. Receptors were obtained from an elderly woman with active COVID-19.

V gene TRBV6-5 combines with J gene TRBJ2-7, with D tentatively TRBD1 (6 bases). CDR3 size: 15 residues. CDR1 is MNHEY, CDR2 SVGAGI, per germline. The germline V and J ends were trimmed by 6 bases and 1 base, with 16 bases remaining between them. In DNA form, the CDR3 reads TGTGCCAGCAGGAATCAGGGACACCCATCCTACGAGCAGTACTTC. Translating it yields CASRNQGHPSYEQYF.

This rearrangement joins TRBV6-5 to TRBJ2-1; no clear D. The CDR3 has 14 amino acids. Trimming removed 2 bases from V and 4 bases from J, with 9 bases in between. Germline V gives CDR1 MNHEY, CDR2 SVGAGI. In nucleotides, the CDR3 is TGTGCCAGCAGTTACCGGGTGGAGTACAATGAGCAGTTCTTC. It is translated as CASSYRVEYNEQFF.

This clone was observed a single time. In nucleotides, the CDR3 is TGTGCCTGGAGTGGGGGAGTGGGTGCTGAAGCTTTCTTT. This sequence encodes CAWSGGVGAEAFF. V and J are TRBV30 and TRBJ1-1; D is undetermined. V lost 1 base, J lost 6 bases, and 12 bases lay in between. Germline V lookup: CDR1 GTSNPN, CDR2 SVGIG (reference sequence). The CDR3 consists of 13 residues.

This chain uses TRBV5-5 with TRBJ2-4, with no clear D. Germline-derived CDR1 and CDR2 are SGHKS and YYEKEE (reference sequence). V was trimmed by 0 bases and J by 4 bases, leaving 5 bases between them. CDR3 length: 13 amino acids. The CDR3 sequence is CASSLAMKNIQYF. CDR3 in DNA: TGTGCCAGCAGCTTGGCCATGAAAAACATTCAGTACTTC.

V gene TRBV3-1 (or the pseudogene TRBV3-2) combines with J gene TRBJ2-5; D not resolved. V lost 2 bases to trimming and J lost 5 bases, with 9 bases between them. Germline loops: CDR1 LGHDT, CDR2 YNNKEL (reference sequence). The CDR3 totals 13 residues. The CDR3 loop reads CASSQSYGETQYF. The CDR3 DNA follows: TGTGCCAGCAGCCAATCCTACGGGGAGACCCAGTACTTC.

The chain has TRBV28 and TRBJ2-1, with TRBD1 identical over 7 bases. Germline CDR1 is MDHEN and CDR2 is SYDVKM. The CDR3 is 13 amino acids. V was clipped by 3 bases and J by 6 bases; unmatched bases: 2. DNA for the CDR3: TGTGCCAGCAGTTTGCCAGGGGGCAATGAGCAGTTCTTC. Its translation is CASSLPGGNEQFF.

The CDR3 reads CASSPGLAGGPYEQYF. The CDR3 DNA reads TGTGCCAGCAGCCCTGGACTAGCGGGAGGGCCGTACGAGCAGTACTTC. The chain carries TRBV5-5 and TRBJ2-7; the match to TRBD2 covers 15 bases. Germline CDR1 SGHKS, CDR2 YYEKEE (reference sequence). The V gene end was trimmed by 4 bases and the J gene end by 4 bases; junction bases not matched to a gene: 6. The CDR3 is 16 residues long.

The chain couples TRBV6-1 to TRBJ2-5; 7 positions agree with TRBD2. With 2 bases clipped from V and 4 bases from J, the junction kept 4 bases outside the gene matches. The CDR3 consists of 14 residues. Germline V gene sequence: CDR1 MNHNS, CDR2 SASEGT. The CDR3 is CASSESGIGETQYF. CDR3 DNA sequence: TGTGCCAGCAGTGAAAGCGGGATCGGAGAGACCCAGTACTTC.

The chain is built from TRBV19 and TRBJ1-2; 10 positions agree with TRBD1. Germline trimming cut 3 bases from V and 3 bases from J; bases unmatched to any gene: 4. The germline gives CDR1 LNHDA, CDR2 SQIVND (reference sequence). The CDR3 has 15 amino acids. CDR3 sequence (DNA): TGTGCCAGTAGTATCCGGGACAGGGGTGACTATGGCTACACCTTC. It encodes CASSIRDRGDYGYTF.

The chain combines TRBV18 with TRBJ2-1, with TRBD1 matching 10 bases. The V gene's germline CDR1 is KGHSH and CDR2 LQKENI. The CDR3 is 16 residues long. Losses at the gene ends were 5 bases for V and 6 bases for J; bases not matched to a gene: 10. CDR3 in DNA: TGTGCCAGCTCAGACGGGACAGGGGAAGGGGTCAATGAGCAGTTCTTC. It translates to CASSDGTGEGVNEQFF.

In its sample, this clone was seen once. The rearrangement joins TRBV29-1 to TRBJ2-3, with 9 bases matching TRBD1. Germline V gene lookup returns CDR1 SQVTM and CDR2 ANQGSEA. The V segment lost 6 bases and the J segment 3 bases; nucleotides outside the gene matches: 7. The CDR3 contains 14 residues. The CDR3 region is CSVGPGTGTDTQYF. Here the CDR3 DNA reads TGCAGCGTAGGTCCCGGGACAGGGACAGATACGCAGTATTTT.

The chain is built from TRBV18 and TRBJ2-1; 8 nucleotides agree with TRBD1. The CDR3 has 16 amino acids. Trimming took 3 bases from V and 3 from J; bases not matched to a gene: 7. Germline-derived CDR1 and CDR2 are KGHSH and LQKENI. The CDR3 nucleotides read TGTGCCAGCTCACCCAACGACAGGGGATTCTACAATGAGCAGTTCTTC. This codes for CASSPNDRGFYNEQFF.

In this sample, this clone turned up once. The CDR3 loop reads CASSLVKVAAIGEQFF. CDR3 DNA sequence: TGCGCCAGCAGCTTGGTTAAGGTAGCAGCTATCGGCGAGCAGTTCTTC. The chain carries TRBV5-1 and TRBJ2-1; D uncertain. Germline values: CDR1 SGHRS, CDR2 YFSETQ. The CDR3 runs to 16 residues. V was trimmed by 0 bases and J by 10 bases, leaving 20 bases between them.

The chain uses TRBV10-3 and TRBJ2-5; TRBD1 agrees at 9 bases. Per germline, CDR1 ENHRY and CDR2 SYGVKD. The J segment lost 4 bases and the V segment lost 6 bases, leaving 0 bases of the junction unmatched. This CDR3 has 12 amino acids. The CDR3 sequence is CAIRDRGETQYF. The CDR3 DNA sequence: TGTGCCATCAGGGACAGGGGAGAGACCCAGTACTTC.

The CDR3 DNA is TGTGCCAGCAGTTTTCTGGGGGCGCCCAATGAGCAGTTCTTC. It encodes CASSFLGAPNEQFF. The chain joins TRBV28 to TRBJ2-1, with a possible D match to TRBD1 (6 bases). Germline CDR1 reads MDHEN; CDR2 reads SYDVKM. Between the trimmed V and J ends, which lost 3 bases and 6 bases, there was a span of 12 bases. There are 14 residues in the CDR3.

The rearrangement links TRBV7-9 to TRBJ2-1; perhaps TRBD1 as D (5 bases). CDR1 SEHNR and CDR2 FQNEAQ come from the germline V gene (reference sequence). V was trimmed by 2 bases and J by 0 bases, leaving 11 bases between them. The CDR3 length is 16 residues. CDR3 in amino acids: CASSLPTASSYNEQFF. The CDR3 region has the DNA TGTGCCAGCAGCTTACCGACAGCGAGCTCCTACAATGAGCAGTTCTTC.

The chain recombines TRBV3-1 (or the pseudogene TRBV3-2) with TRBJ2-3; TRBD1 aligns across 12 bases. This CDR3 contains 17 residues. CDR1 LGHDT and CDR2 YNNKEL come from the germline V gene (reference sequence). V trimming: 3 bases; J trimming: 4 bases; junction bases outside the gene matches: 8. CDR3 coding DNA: TGTGCCAGCAGCCAGCTTCCGGGACAGGGGGCTCCAGATACGCAGTATTTT. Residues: CASSQLPGQGAPDTQYF.

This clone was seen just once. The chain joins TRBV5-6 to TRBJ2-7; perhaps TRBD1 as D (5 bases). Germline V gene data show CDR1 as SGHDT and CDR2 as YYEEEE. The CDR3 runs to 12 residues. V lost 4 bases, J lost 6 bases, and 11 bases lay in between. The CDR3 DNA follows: TGTGCCAGCAGCATAGGGGCGAGCGAGCAGTACTTC. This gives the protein CASSIGASEQYF. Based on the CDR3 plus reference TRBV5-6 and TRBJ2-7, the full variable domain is DAGVTQSPTHLIKTRGQQVTLRCSPKSGHDTVSWYQQALGQGPQFIFQYYEEEERQRGNFPDRFSGHQFPNYSSELNVNALLLGDSALYLCASSIGASEQYFGPGTRLTVT.

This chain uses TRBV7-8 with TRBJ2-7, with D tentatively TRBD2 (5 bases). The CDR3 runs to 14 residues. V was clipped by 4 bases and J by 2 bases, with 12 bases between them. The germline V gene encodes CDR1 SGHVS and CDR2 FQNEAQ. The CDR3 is CASSSTTGTYEQYF. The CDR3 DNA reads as TGTGCCAGCAGCTCCACGACCGGGACCTACGAGCAGTACTTC.

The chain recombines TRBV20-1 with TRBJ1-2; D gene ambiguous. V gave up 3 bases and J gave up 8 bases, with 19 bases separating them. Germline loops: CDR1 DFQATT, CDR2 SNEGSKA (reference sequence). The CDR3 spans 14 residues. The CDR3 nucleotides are TGCAGTGCTAGTCCTCCCGAGGTATTGTTGGGCTACACCTTC. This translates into CSASPPEVLLGYTF.

CDR3 bases: TGTGCCAGCACCCTAGGCCTAGCGCAACGCACAGATACGCAGTATTTT. Amino acid sequence: CASTLGLAQRTDTQYF. The chain joins TRBV7-2 to TRBJ2-3; weak D call: TRBD2 (6 bases). This CDR3 contains 16 residues. The V gene lost 7 bases and the J gene lost 1 base, with 18 bases spanning the gap. The germline CDR1 and CDR2 sequences are SGHTA and FQGNSA. The full variable domain, in which reference TRBV7-2 and TRBJ2-3 provide the parts outside the CDR3, is GAGVSQSPSNKVTEKGKDVELRCDPISGHTALYWYRQSLGQGLEFLIYFQGNSAPDKSGLPSDRFSAERTGGSVSTLTIQRTQQEDSAVYLCASTLGLAQRTDTQYFGPGTRLTVL.

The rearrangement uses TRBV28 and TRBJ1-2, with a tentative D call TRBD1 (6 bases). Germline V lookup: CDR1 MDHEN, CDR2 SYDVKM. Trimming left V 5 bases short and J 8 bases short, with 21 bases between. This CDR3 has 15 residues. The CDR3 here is CASSQAGDIARGYTF. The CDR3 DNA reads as TGTGCCAGCAGTCAGGCGGGGGACATAGCGAGGGGCTACACCTTC.

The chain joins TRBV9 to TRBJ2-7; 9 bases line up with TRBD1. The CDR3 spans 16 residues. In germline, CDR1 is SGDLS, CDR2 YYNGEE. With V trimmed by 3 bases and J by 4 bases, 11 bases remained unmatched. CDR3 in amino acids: CASSGHPGTGLYEQYF. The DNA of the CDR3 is TGTGCCAGCAGCGGACATCCCGGGACAGGGTTGTACGAGCAGTACTTC. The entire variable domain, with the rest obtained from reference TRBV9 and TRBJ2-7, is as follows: DSGVTQTPKHLITATGQRVTLRCSPRSGDLSVYWYQQSLDQGLQFLIQYYNGEERAKGNILERFSAQQFPDLHSELNLSSLELGDSALYFCASSGHPGTGLYEQYFGPGTRLTVT.

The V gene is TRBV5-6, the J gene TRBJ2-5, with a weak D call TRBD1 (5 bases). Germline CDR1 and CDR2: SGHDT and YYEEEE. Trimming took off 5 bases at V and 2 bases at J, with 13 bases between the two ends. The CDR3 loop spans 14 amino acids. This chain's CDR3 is CASSHDRRQETQYF. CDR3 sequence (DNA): TGTGCCAGCAGTCATGACAGAAGACAAGAGACCCAGTACTTC.